The entry below gives a single T cell receptor (beta chain) sequence along with its context. The sequenced fragment ends 3 residues before the CDR3 boundary, so the rest is inferred from the germline J gene. The CDR3 is 16 amino acids. Repertoires were generated with immunoSEQ multiplex PCR, while TCRdb's copy carries only in-frame clones and drops some. This sample's table reports under 40,000 clones. The sample comes from a study of T cells in women clearing cervical HPV infection. Input material: blood buffy coat. This receptor was identified in a woman between 18 and 70 years old with a cervical HPV16 infection that either progressed to CIN3+ or cleared (not recorded which). This chain links TRBV23-1 with TRBJ2-3; TRBD1 matches at 10 bases. TRBV23-1 is designated an ORF whose function remains uncertain. CDR3 protein: CASSQADRGTWETQYF. The part of the CDR3 DNA that was read is TGCGCCAGCAGTCAAGCGGACAGGGGGACTTGGGAGACG.